The 30 T cell receptor beta chains presented below share a single source sample, sequenced in a study of Ad26.COV2.S vaccination and SARS-CoV-2 variants. The treatment here: approximately 18 received Ad26.COV2.S at low or high dose, single or two shots; roughly five received placebo; per-sample allocation not given. It was on day 63 after the first vaccine or placebo injection that samples were taken. Sequencing was performed with immunoSEQ multiplex PCR; in TCRdb, only in-frame clones are kept and a portion is missing. Of 350,000 to 450,000 clones in the sample, approximately 81% were seen once. Specimen: peripheral blood, collected in a trial of Ad26.COV2.S vaccine versus placebo. These receptors all stem from a person aged 18-65 years who received the Ad26.COV2.S COVID-19 vaccine or a placebo.

V is TRBV23-1 and J is TRBJ1-4; D is unresolved. TRBV23-1 is flagged as an ORF with uncertain function. The CDR3 has 14 amino acids. The V end was cut by 9 bases, the J end by 7 bases, with 18 bases between. The CDR3 protein is CARVPAGRPEKLFF. The CDR3 bases are TGCGCCAGGGTGCCTGCAGGCCGTCCTGAAAAACTGTTTTTT.

V usage is TRBV6-5 and J usage is TRBJ2-5, with 9 bases matching TRBD1. V lost 6 bases, J lost 13 bases, and 9 bases stayed unmatched. The V gene's germline CDR1 is MNHEY and CDR2 SVGAGI. The CDR3 sequence is 12 residues long. CDR3 sequence reads: CASRLGQGPRYF. CDR3 DNA: TGTGCCAGCAGATTGGGACAGGGTCCTCGGTACTTC.

Of note for this clone: The same CDR3 is also encoded by other DNA sequences in this sample. V gene TRBV5-1 combines with J gene TRBJ2-2, with unresolved D. V dropped 4 bases and J dropped 2 bases, with 12 bases sitting between them. Germline assignment: CDR1 SGHRS and CDR2 YFSETQ. The CDR3 spans 15 residues. The CDR3 DNA sequence: TGCGCCAGCAGCCTCCCGGCAGGAAACACCGGGGAGCTGTTTTTT. Translated, it gives CASSLPAGNTGELFF.

The V and J genes are TRBV28 and TRBJ2-1; TRBD2 agrees at 12 bases. Germline loops: CDR1 MDHEN, CDR2 SYDVKM. Trimming removed 7 bases from V and 9 bases from J; junction bases left unmatched: 16. The CDR3 loop spans 17 amino acids. Here the CDR3 DNA reads TGTGCCAGCACTACTAGCGGGAGGCGACGGGAGACAGGTGAGCAGTTCTTC. It specifies CASTTSGRRRETGEQFF.

The chain combines TRBV6-2 or TRBV6-3 with TRBJ2-1; a weak D match, TRBD2 (5 bases). The CDR3 extends over 16 amino acids. The V gene lost 6 bases and the J gene lost 2 bases, with 17 bases spanning the gap. Germline lookup yields CDR1 MNHEY and CDR2 SVGEGT. The CDR3 reads CASSPRSGVTYNEQFF. Written as DNA, the CDR3 is TGTGCCAGCAGCCCTCGGAGCGGAGTAACCTACAATGAGCAGTTCTTC.

This clone has only a few counts. The chain couples TRBV5-1 to TRBJ1-1; 8 positions match TRBD1. The CDR3 has 16 residues. Losses at the gene ends were 3 bases for V and 3 bases for J; bases not matched to a gene: 10. Germline V CDR1 and CDR2: SGHRS, YFSETQ. The CDR3 DNA reads as TGCGCCAGCAGCTCCTCAACAGGGGGGGCGGACACTGAAGCTTTCTTT. This gives the protein CASSSSTGGADTEAFF.

The chain has TRBV7-2 and TRBJ2-3; D is undetermined. CDR1 is SGHTA, CDR2 FQGNSA, per germline. This CDR3 spans 18 amino acids. Trimming cost V 0 bases and J 0 bases, with 16 bases left between them. CDR3 sequence reads: CASSLAMSNVPSTDTQYF. In DNA form, the CDR3 reads TGTGCCAGCAGCTTAGCGATGTCTAATGTCCCTAGCACAGATACGCAGTATTTT.

The rearrangement joins TRBV18 to TRBJ2-5; TRBD2 matches at 11 bases. J lost 7 bases, V lost 3 bases, and 13 bases had no gene match. The CDR3 consists of 17 residues. Germline loops: CDR1 KGHSH, CDR2 LQKENI. CDR3 in amino acids: CASSPGTSGGPPGTQYF. The DNA of the CDR3 is TGTGCCAGCTCACCCGGGACTAGCGGCGGACCGCCAGGGACCCAGTACTTC.

V usage is TRBV6-2 or TRBV6-3 and J usage is TRBJ2-3, with 9 nucleotides matching TRBD1. The J segment lost 2 bases and the V segment lost 5 bases, leaving 8 bases of the junction unmatched. The CDR3 has 16 amino acids. Germline CDR1 and CDR2: MNHEY and SVGEGT. The CDR3 bases are TGTGCCAGCAGTCCAATGACAGGGGGAGTCACAGATACGCAGTATTTT. It specifies CASSPMTGGVTDTQYF.

The chain recombines TRBV7-6 with TRBJ1-6, with D perhaps TRBD1 (5 bases). This CDR3 spans 19 amino acids. Germline V gives CDR1 SGHVS, CDR2 FNYEAQ. V was pared by 0 bases and J by 0 bases, with 15 bases between. DNA of the CDR3: TGTGCCAGCAGCTTAGCGCCGTCAAGGACAAGCTCCTATAATTCACCCCTCCACTTT. The encoded protein is CASSLAPSRTSSYNSPLHF.

This clone was detected only once. CDR3 coding DNA: TGTGCCAGCAGTTACCCCGAGGGGGAGACTGAAGCTTTCTTT. Translation: CASSYPEGETEAFF. This chain links TRBV6-2 or TRBV6-3 with TRBJ1-1; TRBD1 might be the D (6 bases). Trimming pared 2 bases from V and 5 bases from J, leaving 12 bases between. Germline V CDR1 and CDR2: MNHEY, SVGEGT. The CDR3 contains 14 residues.

J is TRBJ1-1 and V is TRBV4-1; D is unclear. V was shortened by 4 bases and J by 4 bases, with 16 bases between the two germline ends. Germline lookup yields CDR1 MGHRA and CDR2 YSYEKL. The CDR3 runs 15 residues. CDR3: CASSPEARAGTEAFF. The CDR3, as DNA: TGCGCCAGCAGCCCCGAAGCGAGGGCCGGCACTGAAGCTTTCTTT.

This clone was seen once. Mismatch with germline at one junction end may stem from a read error. The chain uses TRBV11-2 and TRBJ2-1; 12 bases match TRBD2. CDR3 length: 15 amino acids. CDR1 and CDR2 from the germline V gene are SGHAT and FQNNGV. The CDR3 bases are TGTGCCAGCAGCTTAGGGACTAGCGGGGCCAATGGGCAGTTCTTC. The encoded protein is CASSLGTSGANGQFF.

The chain combines TRBV5-4 with TRBJ2-3; 13 bases are shared with TRBD2. This CDR3 is 16 amino acids long. Unmatched junction bases numbered 6, after V lost 3 bases and J lost 5 bases. Per germline, CDR1 SGHNT and CDR2 YYREEE (reference sequence). In DNA form, the CDR3 reads TGTGCCAGCAGCTGGGCGGGACTAGCGGGAAAAGATACGCAGTATTTT. Its translation is CASSWAGLAGKDTQYF.

For this clone: The same CDR3 can be traced to other DNA sequences in this sample. This chain links TRBV7-9 with TRBJ1-1; D perhaps matches TRBD1 (5 bases). This CDR3 has 13 residues. V shed 5 bases and J shed 5 bases, with 12 bases lying between them. Looked up from germline, CDR1 is SEHNR and CDR2 is FQNEAQ (reference sequence). DNA for the CDR3: TGTGCCAGCAGCCTGGACGGGGGTACTGAAGCTTTCTTT. This codes for CASSLDGGTEAFF.

The V gene is TRBV19, the J gene TRBJ2-7, with 8 bases that match TRBD1. Trimming at V came to 4 bases and at J to 1 base, leaving 9 bases not matched to a gene. CDR3 size: 16 residues. In germline, CDR1 is LNHDA, CDR2 SQIVND (reference sequence). As DNA, the CDR3 is TGTGCCAGTAGTAGGAATTACAGGGGGTTGTCCTACGAGCAGTACTTC. Translated, it gives CASSRNYRGLSYEQYF.

V gene TRBV30 combines with J gene TRBJ1-2, with 7 positions matching TRBD1. J was trimmed by 0 bases and V by 1 base; bases with no gene match: 17. The CDR3 covers 19 residues. Germline loops: CDR1 GTSNPN, CDR2 SVGIG (reference sequence). CDR3 nucleotide sequence: TGTGCCTGGAGTGATTTTTGGGGACAGAACGGGAGGGCTAACTATGGCTACACCTTC. Its translation is CAWSDFWGQNGRANYGYTF.

This chain uses TRBV21-1 with TRBJ1-2. TRBV21-1 is classified as a pseudogene. There are 15 residues in the CDR3. The CDR3 sequence is CASSKALGDNYGYTF. CDR3 nucleotides: TGTGCCAGCAGCAAAGCGCTAGGGGACAACTATGGCTACACCTTC.

The chain recombines TRBV6-6 with TRBJ1-6, with D uncertain. V was clipped by 0 bases and J by 8 bases, with 11 bases between them. Germline assignment: CDR1 MNHNY and CDR2 SVGAGI (reference sequence). The length of the CDR3 is 15 residues. This chain's CDR3 is CASSYSWGADSPLHF. For the CDR3, the DNA is TGTGCCAGCAGTTACTCGTGGGGTGCGGATTCACCCCTCCACTTT.

This chain uses TRBV10-3 with TRBJ2-7; 12 bases are shared with TRBD2. V trimming: 10 bases; J trimming: 2 bases; junction bases outside the gene matches: 6. This CDR3 has 14 residues. The germline gives CDR1 ENHRY, CDR2 SYGVKD. CDR3: CATNGLAGTYEQYF. Here the CDR3 DNA reads TGTGCCACCAACGGACTAGCGGGGACCTACGAGCAGTACTTC.

CDR3 region: CASSLRDNYGYTF. CDR3 DNA: TGCGCCAGCAGCCTAAGGGACAACTATGGCTACACCTTC. V usage is TRBV5-1 and J usage is TRBJ1-2; a weak D match, TRBD1 (5 bases). V lost 4 bases, J lost 2 bases, and 9 bases lay in between. Germline-derived CDR1 and CDR2 are SGHRS and YFSETQ. CDR3 length: 13 amino acids.

The chain has TRBV3-1 (or the pseudogene TRBV3-2) and TRBJ1-5, with D uncertain. CDR3 length equals 13 residues. CDR1 and CDR2 (germline): LGHDT, YNNKEL (reference sequence). Deletions cut 2 bases from V and 6 bases from J, with 8 bases between. The CDR3 is CASSQYPGQPQHF. The DNA of the CDR3 is TGTGCCAGCAGCCAATACCCCGGTCAGCCCCAGCATTTT.

This chain connects TRBV5-1 to TRBJ2-7; 7 bases agree with TRBD1. This CDR3 has 15 residues. Germline CDR1 and CDR2: SGHRS and YFSETQ. Trimming took 0 bases from V and 0 from J; bases not matched to a gene: 3. CDR3 DNA: TGCGCCAGCAGCTTGGGAGGGACAGCCTCCTACGAGCAGTACTTC. Protein sequence: CASSLGGTASYEQYF.

This clone showed up just once. The gene calls are TRBV6-1 and TRBJ2-3; D is perhaps TRBD1 (7 bases). Trimming removed 3 bases at V and 1 base at J, with 17 bases between. This CDR3 is built from 17 residues. Germline V gives CDR1 MNHNS, CDR2 SASEGT. CDR3 in amino acids: CASSDKGGGVGTDTQYF. In nucleotides, the CDR3 is TGTGCCAGCAGTGACAAAGGGGGCGGGGTGGGCACAGATACGCAGTATTTT.

J is TRBJ1-5 and V is TRBV6-5; no clear D gene. This CDR3 contains 15 residues. Germline CDR1 reads MNHEY; CDR2 reads SVGAGI. V lost 5 bases, J lost 0 bases, and 11 bases lay in between. Written as DNA, the CDR3 is TGTGCCAGCAGTCTCGTCGGGTTTAGCAATCAGCCCCAGCATTTT. Translating it yields CASSLVGFSNQPQHF.

The count of this clone is one. The chain joins TRBV10-3 to TRBJ2-1; 11 bases line up with TRBD2. V lost 0 bases to trimming and J lost 6 bases; unmatched junction nucleotides: 1. In germline, CDR1 is ENHRY, CDR2 SYGVKD. This CDR3 is built from 15 residues. CDR3 nucleotide sequence: TGTGCCATCAGTGAGTCGACTAGCGGGACCAATGAGCAGTTCTTC. Translating gives CAISESTSGTNEQFF.

The V call is TRBV18, the J call TRBJ2-7; D uncertain. CDR1 and CDR2 (germline): KGHSH, LQKENI. The CDR3 length is 15 residues. V lost 1 base and J lost 6, with 16 bases in between. CDR3 nucleotide sequence: TGTGCCAGCTCACCACAATACTCCCGCAACGGCGAGCAGTACTTC. Translated: CASSPQYSRNGEQYF.

The chain uses TRBV3-1 (or the pseudogene TRBV3-2) and TRBJ1-4; the D is unclear. Trimming took 2 bases from V and 3 from J, leaving 7 bases between them. Germline lookup yields CDR1 LGHDT and CDR2 YNNKEL (reference sequence). The CDR3 runs to 14 residues. The CDR3 nucleotides are TGTGCCAGCAGCCAAATGACATCTAATGAAAAACTGTTTTTT. This sequence encodes CASSQMTSNEKLFF.

This chain connects TRBV19 to TRBJ1-5, with TRBD1 identical over 10 bases. Trimming cost V 7 bases and J 4 bases; bases outside gene matches: 10. Germline assignment: CDR1 LNHDA and CDR2 SQIVND (reference sequence). There are 16 residues in the CDR3. For the CDR3, the DNA is TGTGCCAGTACCGGGACAGGGGTTAGACGAAATCAGCCCCAGCATTTT. This gives the protein CASTGTGVRRNQPQHF.

This chain connects TRBV7-2 to TRBJ2-5, with 11 bases that match TRBD2. Germline V gene data show CDR1 as SGHTA and CDR2 as FQGNSA. Unmatched junction bases numbered 3, after V lost 7 bases and J lost 5 bases. This CDR3 has 13 amino acids. The CDR3 loop reads CASTWTSGETQYF. The CDR3 coding sequence is TGTGCCAGCACGTGGACTAGCGGGGAGACCCAGTACTTC.